This entry lists 21 T cell receptor beta chains sequenced from one sample in a study of beta chain features in type 1 diabetes (dated by TCRdb to the late 2010s). What the research found in general, with its limitations: In all four CD4+ subsets, TCRB CDR3 length was moderately but significantly shorter in type 1 diabetes patients.

Libraries came from the immunoSEQ multiplex PCR assay. The entire amount of isolated RNA was reverse transcribed using the High Capacity cDNA Reverse Transcription Kit, so the sequenced TCRB transcripts were expressed ones. What TCRdb holds here is the immuneACCESS table cut down to in-frame rearrangements. Part of the clones is not present; checked against another copy, under half of the missing clones reflect an unresolved V gene, and the others are unexplained. Recorded for this sample are more than 300,000 clones; about a tenth of them occurred a single time. The top ten clones comprise 0.95% to 1.1% of the sample. Their cognate antigens are unknown. Sequenced input: central memory CD4+ T cells from blood. These receptors were obtained from a man under 40 with type 1 diabetes.

The gene calls are TRBV18 and TRBJ2-1; D gene unclear. The V gene's germline CDR1 is KGHSH and CDR2 LQKENI. V shed 6 bases and J shed 9 bases, with 9 bases lying between them. CDR3 length: 11 amino acids. The CDR3 DNA is TGTGCCAGCTCGCCGGGCTCTGAGCAGTTCTTC. Translation gives CASSPGSEQFF.

This clone showed up just a few times. The chain is built from TRBV9 and TRBJ1-3; perhaps TRBD1 as D (5 bases). V was clipped by 0 bases and J by 0 bases, with 7 bases between them. In germline, CDR1 is SGDLS, CDR2 YYNGEE. The CDR3 covers 15 residues. The CDR3 nucleotides read TGTGCCAGCAGCGTAGATGGGGGCTCTGGAAACACCATATATTTT. Its translation is CASSVDGGSGNTIYF.

The J gene is TRBJ1-1, the V gene TRBV2; 10 positions agree with TRBD1. The V gene's germline CDR1 is SNHLY and CDR2 FYNNEI. V was clipped by 9 bases and J by 3 bases; unmatched bases: 1. The CDR3 covers 12 residues. The CDR3 here is CASGQGDTEAFF. The CDR3 nucleotides are TGTGCCAGTGGACAGGGGGACACTGAAGCTTTCTTT.

This clone was observed a handful of times. V is TRBV7-2 and J is TRBJ2-1; 12 positions agree with TRBD2. V lost 0 bases, J lost 10 bases, and 7 bases stayed unmatched. Germline V lookup: CDR1 SGHTA, CDR2 FQGNSA. There are 16 residues in the CDR3. CDR3 DNA: TGTGCCAGCAGCTTAGCGCCTAGCGGGGGGGCAGGGGAGCAGTTCTTC. This translates into CASSLAPSGGAGEQFF.

The chain combines TRBV5-1 with TRBJ2-7; 7 nucleotides align to TRBD1. With V trimmed by 3 bases and J by 6 bases, 6 bases remained unmatched. Germline CDR1 reads SGHRS; CDR2 reads YFSETQ. The CDR3 spans 13 residues. CDR3 in DNA: TGCGCCAGCAGCTACAAACAGGGGCTCGAGCAGTACTTC. Residues: CASSYKQGLEQYF.

Only a few counts were recorded for this clone. The chain carries TRBV7-2 and TRBJ2-2; D is undetermined. CDR3 size: 13 residues. Germline CDR1 and CDR2: SGHTA and FQGNSA. The germline V and J ends were trimmed by 2 bases and 5 bases, with 6 bases remaining between them. DNA for the CDR3: TGTGCCAGCAGCTTATTCCAGACCGGGGAGCTGTTTTTT. This sequence encodes CASSLFQTGELFF.

In its sample, this clone was seen a few times. The chain has TRBV5-1 and TRBJ2-5; 7 bases align to TRBD1. Germline V gives CDR1 SGHRS, CDR2 YFSETQ. This CDR3 comprises 14 residues. Trimming cost V 4 bases and J 2 bases; bases outside gene matches: 5. CDR3 bases: TGCGCCAGCAGCAAGGGACAGCATCAAGAGACCCAGTACTTC. Protein product: CASSKGQHQETQYF.

This clone appeared many times. This sequence joins TRBV7-9 and TRBJ2-5, with 9 nucleotides matching TRBD2. V trimming: 5 bases; J trimming: 1 base; junction bases outside the gene matches: 5. Germline V gene lookup returns CDR1 SEHNR and CDR2 FQNEAQ (reference sequence). This CDR3 is built from 15 residues. This CDR3 is CASSPGLAGQETQYF. CDR3 in DNA: TGTGCCAGCAGCCCGGGACTAGCCGGCCAAGAGACCCAGTACTTC.

This clone was detected only a few times. The chain combines TRBV7-2 with TRBJ2-3; 8 bases map to TRBD2. CDR1 is SGHTA and CDR2 is FQGNSA in the germline V gene. V lost 3 bases to trimming and J lost 4 bases; unmatched junction nucleotides: 6. This CDR3 is built from 15 residues. The CDR3 region has the DNA TGTGCCAGCAGCTTTCTCAGCGGGGGCCCAGATACGCAGTATTTT. Its translation: CASSFLSGGPDTQYF.

V and J are TRBV2 and TRBJ2-1; D is perhaps TRBD1 (6 bases). The CDR3 contains 14 residues. V was cut by 5 bases and J by 4 bases, with 12 bases left in between. Looked up from germline, CDR1 is SNHLY and CDR2 is FYNNEI. The CDR3 DNA is TGTGCCAGCAGTTTCCAGGGGAGATACAATGAGCAGTTCTTC. Its translation is CASSFQGRYNEQFF.

This clone was counted between two and nine times. V is TRBV7-9 and J is TRBJ1-6, with no clear D. Between the trimmed V and J ends, which lost 3 bases and 7 bases, there was a span of 7 bases. The CDR3 spans 13 residues. Germline loops: CDR1 SEHNR, CDR2 FQNEAQ (reference sequence). The CDR3 protein is CASSFGGNSPLHF. In DNA form, the CDR3 reads TGTGCCAGCAGCTTTGGCGGGAATTCACCCCTCCACTTT.

This chain joins TRBV14 and TRBJ1-2; a possible D gene is TRBD1 (5 bases). This CDR3 comprises 15 residues. V was cut by 5 bases and J by 6 bases, with 19 bases left in between. Per the germline V gene, CDR1 is SGHDN and CDR2 is FVKESK. The CDR3 loop is CASSDPGRRGDGYTF. CDR3 DNA sequence: TGTGCCAGCAGCGATCCGGGCCGACGAGGGGATGGCTACACCTTC.

The J gene is TRBJ1-1, the V gene TRBV29-1; a weak D match, TRBD1 (6 bases). Germline V lookup: CDR1 SQVTM, CDR2 ANQGSEA. The CDR3 has 13 amino acids. Between the trimmed V and J ends, which lost 1 base and 5 bases, there was a span of 11 bases. Written as DNA, the CDR3 is TGCAGCGTTGAAGGGGGGGCGCGAACTGAAGCTTTCTTT. It yields the protein CSVEGGARTEAFF.

The chain carries TRBV4-3 and TRBJ2-5; no clear D gene. CDR1 is LGHNA and CDR2 is YSLEER in the germline V gene. The CDR3 sequence is 18 residues long. With 0 bases removed from V and 2 bases from J, the gap between germline ends came to 19 bases. The chain's CDR3 is CASSQEIGTTGKQETQYF. The DNA for the CDR3 is TGCGCCAGCAGCCAAGAAATCGGCACCACCGGCAAACAAGAGACCCAGTACTTC.

This clone has a handful of counts. Distinct nucleotide sequences in the sample also encode this CDR3. This rearrangement joins TRBV6-5 to TRBJ1-1; possible D gene TRBD1, 6 bases. Germline V gene sequence: CDR1 MNHEY, CDR2 SVGAGI. The ends were cut back, 0 bases at V and 3 bases at J, with 8 bases in the middle. This CDR3 spans 14 amino acids. CDR3 nucleotides: TGTGCCAGCAGTTACTCTAGGGGGGACACTGAAGCTTTCTTT. Translation gives CASSYSRGDTEAFF.

This clone was observed a handful of times. The chain recombines TRBV30 with TRBJ1-1, with D maybe TRBD1 (5 bases). The CDR3 loop spans 13 amino acids. Germline V CDR1 and CDR2: GTSNPN, SVGIG (reference sequence). The V and J ends lost 2 bases and 3 bases respectively, with 10 bases between them. The CDR3 region is CAWSWDPHTEAFF. CDR3 coding DNA: TGTGCCTGGAGTTGGGACCCCCACACTGAAGCTTTCTTT.

This sequence joins TRBV28 and TRBJ2-7, with D perhaps matching TRBD2 (7 bases). Germline-derived CDR1 and CDR2 are MDHEN and SYDVKM. The V and J ends lost 7 bases and 6 bases respectively, with 19 bases between them. The CDR3 is 14 residues long. This CDR3 reads CASIDSGGQSEQYF. CDR3 bases: TGTGCCAGCATCGATTCGGGAGGACAGAGCGAGCAGTACTTC. The full variable domain, in which reference TRBV28 and TRBJ2-7 provide the parts outside the CDR3, is DVKVTQSSRYLVKRTGEKVFLECVQDMDHENMFWYRQDPGLGLRLIYFSYDVKMKEKGDIPEGYSVSREKKERFSLILESASTNQTSMYLCASIDSGGQSEQYFGPGTRLTVT.

V usage is TRBV27 and J usage is TRBJ1-5, with 11 bases identical to TRBD1. V shed 4 bases and J 7 bases; nucleotides not matched to a gene: 3. Germline V gene sequence: CDR1 MNHEY, CDR2 SMNVEV (reference sequence). The CDR3 totals 14 residues. CDR3 nucleotide sequence: TGTGCCAGCAGTTCGGACAGGGGGCGACAGCCCCAGCATTTT. Translation gives CASSSDRGRQPQHF.

V gene TRBV30 combines with J gene TRBJ2-7; D is ambiguous. Germline CDR1 reads GTSNPN; CDR2 reads SVGIG (reference sequence). CDR3 length: 12 amino acids. Trimming took off 0 bases at V and 9 bases at J, with 12 bases between the two ends. CDR3 coding DNA: TGTGCCTGGAGTGTAAGTAGGAACGGGCAGTACTTC. It specifies CAWSVSRNGQYF.

This clone was counted a few times. The genes are TRBV5-1 and TRBJ2-3; 12 nucleotides match TRBD2. The trim removed 2 bases at V and 6 bases at J, leaving 7 bases unmatched. CDR1 is SGHRS, CDR2 YFSETQ, per germline. The CDR3 runs to 16 residues. CDR3 bases: TGCGCCAGCAGCTTCGGACTAGCGGGGTCTGGGGATACGCAGTATTTT. It specifies CASSFGLAGSGDTQYF.

The count of this clone is one. This chain uses TRBV6-5 with TRBJ2-5, with D possibly matching TRBD2 (7 bases). Germline values: CDR1 MNHEY, CDR2 SVGAGI. V lost 6 bases, J lost 1 base, and 15 bases lay in between. This CDR3 is built from 15 residues. The chain's CDR3 is CASSENGGRQETQYF. CDR3 DNA sequence: TGTGCCAGCAGCGAAAACGGGGGGCGCCAAGAGACCCAGTACTTC.